One and the same sample provided the 2 T cell receptor beta chains below, sequenced in a study of blood T cell repertoires in COVID-19. Clones were read by immunoSEQ multiplex PCR, and TCRdb kept only the in-frame ones, dropping some. The sample holds roughly 100,000 clones, around 84% seen once. Source material: peripheral blood. Source of these receptors: a woman older than 75 with acute or convalescent COVID-19.

The chain uses TRBV28 and TRBJ1-1; D call uncertain. The V gene's germline CDR1 is MDHEN and CDR2 SYDVKM. The CDR3 sequence is 13 residues long. V shed 7 bases and J shed 1 base, with 10 bases lying between them. This chain's CDR3 is CASTLLANTEAFF. The CDR3 DNA is TGTGCCAGCACCCTCCTGGCGAACACTGAAGCTTTCTTT.

V and J are TRBV7-8 and TRBJ1-2; unclear D gene. The germline gives CDR1 SGHVS, CDR2 FQNEAQ. The CDR3 consists of 12 residues. Trimming took 3 bases from V and 5 from J, leaving 7 bases between them. The CDR3 protein is CASSFGGYGYTF. For the CDR3, the DNA is TGTGCCAGCAGCTTCGGCGGATATGGCTACACCTTC.